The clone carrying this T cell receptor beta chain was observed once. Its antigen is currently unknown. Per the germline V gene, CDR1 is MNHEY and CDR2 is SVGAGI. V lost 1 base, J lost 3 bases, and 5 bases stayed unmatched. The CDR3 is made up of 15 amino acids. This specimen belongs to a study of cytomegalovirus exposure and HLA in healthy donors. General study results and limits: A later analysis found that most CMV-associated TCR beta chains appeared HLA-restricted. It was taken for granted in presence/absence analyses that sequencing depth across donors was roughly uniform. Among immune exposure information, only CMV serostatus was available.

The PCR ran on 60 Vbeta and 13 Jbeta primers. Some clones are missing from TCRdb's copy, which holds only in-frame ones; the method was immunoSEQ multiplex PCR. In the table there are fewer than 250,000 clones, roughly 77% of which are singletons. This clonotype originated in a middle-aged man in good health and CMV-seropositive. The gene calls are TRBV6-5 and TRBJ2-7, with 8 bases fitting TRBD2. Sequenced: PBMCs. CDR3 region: CASSYWRGDFYEQYF. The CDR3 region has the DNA TGTGCCAGCAGTTACTGGCGGGGGGACTTCTACGAGCAGTACTTC.